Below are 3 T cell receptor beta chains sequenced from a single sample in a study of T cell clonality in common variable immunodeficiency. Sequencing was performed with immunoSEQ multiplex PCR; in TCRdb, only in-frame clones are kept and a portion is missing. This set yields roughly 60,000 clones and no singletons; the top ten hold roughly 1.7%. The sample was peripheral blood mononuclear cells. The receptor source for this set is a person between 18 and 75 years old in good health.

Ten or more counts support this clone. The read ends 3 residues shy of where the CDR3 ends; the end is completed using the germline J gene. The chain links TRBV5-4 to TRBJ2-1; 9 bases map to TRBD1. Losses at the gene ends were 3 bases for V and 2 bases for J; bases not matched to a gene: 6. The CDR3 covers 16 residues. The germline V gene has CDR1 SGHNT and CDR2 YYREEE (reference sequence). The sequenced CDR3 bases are TGTGCCAGCAGCTGGGGAACAGGGGGCGCCTACAATGAG. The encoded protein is CASSWGTGGAYNE. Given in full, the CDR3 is CASSWGTGGAYNEQFF.

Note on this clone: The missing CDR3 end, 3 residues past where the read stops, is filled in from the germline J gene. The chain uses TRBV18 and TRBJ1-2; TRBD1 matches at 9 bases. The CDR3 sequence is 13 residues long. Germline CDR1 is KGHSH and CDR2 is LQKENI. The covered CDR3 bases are TGTGCCAGCTCTCAACAGGGGGCGCAGACA. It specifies CASSQQGAQT. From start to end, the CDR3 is CASSQQGAQTYTF.

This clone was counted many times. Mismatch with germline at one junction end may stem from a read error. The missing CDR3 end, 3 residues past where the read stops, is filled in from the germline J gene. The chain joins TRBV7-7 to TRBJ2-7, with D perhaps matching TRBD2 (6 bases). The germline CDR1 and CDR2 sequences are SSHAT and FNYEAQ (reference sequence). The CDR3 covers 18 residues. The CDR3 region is CASSTMGLAPKGSYEQYF. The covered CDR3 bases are TGTGCTAGCAGCACTATGGGGCTAGCGCCAAAAGGGTCCTACGAG.